The 2 T cell receptor beta chains below come from one sample, sequenced in a study of T-cell reconstitution after alpha-beta-depleted transplantation in children. Unique molecular identifiers were incorporated when the TCRbeta library was constructed. In TCRdb, the PCR reads were re-called with MiXCR into one record per CDR3 protein. The profile shows 360,000 or so distinct CDR3 sequences, roughly 22% of them singletons. Sequencing was performed on PBMCs from the stem cell graft donor, taken from the stem cell graft. These receptors were obtained from a human donor who donated a stem cell graft to a child with acute myeloid leukemia.

This clonotype has just a few counts. The chain couples TRBV29-1 to TRBJ2-1, with D maybe TRBD2 (6 bases). The CDR3 loop spans 15 amino acids. Per the germline V gene, CDR1 is SQVTM and CDR2 is ANQGSEA. Trimming took off 6 bases at V and 4 bases at J, with 19 bases between the two ends. The CDR3 region has the DNA TGCAGCGTCCCGGTCCCTCCTAGCGATTACAATGAGCAGTTCTTC. This translates into CSVPVPPSDYNEQFF.

Only a few counts were recorded for this clonotype. V is TRBV29-1 and J is TRBJ1-1; D gene uncertain. Trimming pared 6 bases from V and 1 base from J, leaving 9 bases between. The germline V gene encodes CDR1 SQVTM and CDR2 ANQGSEA. The CDR3 has 12 residues. CDR3 in amino acids: CSVDPGNTEAFF. CDR3 DNA: TGCAGCGTCGATCCGGGGAACACTGAAGCTTTCTTT.